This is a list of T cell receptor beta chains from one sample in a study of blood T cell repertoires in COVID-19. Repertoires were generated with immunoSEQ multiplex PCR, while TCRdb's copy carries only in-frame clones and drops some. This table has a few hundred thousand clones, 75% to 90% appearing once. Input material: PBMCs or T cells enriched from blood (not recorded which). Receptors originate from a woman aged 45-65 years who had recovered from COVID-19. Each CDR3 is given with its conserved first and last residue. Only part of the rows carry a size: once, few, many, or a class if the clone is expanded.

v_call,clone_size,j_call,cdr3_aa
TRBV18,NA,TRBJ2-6,CASSPLQGETGANVLTF
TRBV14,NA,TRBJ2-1,CASSQDLGRVGREQFF
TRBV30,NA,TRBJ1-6,CAWSVADNSPLHF
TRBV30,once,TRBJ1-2,CAWSDGVYGYTF
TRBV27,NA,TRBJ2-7,CASSLAGTGVYEQYF
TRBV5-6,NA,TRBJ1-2,CASSLGTGDGYTF
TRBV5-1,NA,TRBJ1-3,CASSLVQGTGNTIYF
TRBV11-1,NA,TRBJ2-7,CASSIQGEKPYEQYF
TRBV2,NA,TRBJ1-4,CASRDGRGALGEKLFF
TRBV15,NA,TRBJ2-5,CATSTRTSGAETQYF
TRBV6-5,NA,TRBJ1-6,CASSPGVNSPLHF
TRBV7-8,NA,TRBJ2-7,CASSWGQLSTYEQYF
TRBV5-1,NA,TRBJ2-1,CASSLEWGTSGAVSYNEQFF
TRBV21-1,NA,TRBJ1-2,CASSYETGGVWNYGYTF
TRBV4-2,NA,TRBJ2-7,CASSQAGSYEQYF
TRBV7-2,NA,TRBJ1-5,CASSLVQGSNQPQHF
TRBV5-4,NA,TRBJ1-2,CASSSTQKVSGRNYGYTF